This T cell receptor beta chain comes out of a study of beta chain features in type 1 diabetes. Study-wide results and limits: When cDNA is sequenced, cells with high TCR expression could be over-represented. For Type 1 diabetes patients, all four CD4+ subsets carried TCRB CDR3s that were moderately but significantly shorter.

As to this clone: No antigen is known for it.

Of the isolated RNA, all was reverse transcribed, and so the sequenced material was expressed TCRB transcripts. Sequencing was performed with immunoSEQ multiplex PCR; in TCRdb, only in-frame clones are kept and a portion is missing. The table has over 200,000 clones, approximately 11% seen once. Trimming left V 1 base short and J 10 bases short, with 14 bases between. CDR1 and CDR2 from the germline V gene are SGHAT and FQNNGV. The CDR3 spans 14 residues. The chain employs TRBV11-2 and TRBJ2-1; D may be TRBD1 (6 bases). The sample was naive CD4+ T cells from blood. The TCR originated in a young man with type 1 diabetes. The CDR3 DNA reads TGTGCCAGCAGCTTAGCAGGGCAGGGGCTCGAGCAGTTCTTC. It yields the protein CASSLAGQGLEQFF.